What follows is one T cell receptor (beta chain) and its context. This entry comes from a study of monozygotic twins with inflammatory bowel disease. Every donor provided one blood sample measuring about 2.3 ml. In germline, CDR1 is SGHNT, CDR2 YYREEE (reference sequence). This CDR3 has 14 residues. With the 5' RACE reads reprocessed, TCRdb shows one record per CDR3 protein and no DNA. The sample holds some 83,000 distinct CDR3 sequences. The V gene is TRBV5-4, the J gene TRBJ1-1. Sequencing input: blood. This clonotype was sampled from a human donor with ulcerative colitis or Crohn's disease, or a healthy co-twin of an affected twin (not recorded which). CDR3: CASSPRTRNTEAFF.